Listed below are T cell receptor beta chains from one sample, sequenced in a study of CD8 T cells in Susac syndrome. Using its own MiXCR run on the immunoSEQ multiplex PCR reads, TCRdb lists one record per CDR3 protein. The data hold 150,000 to 250,000 distinct CDR3 sequences, with around 96% observed a single time. The source material was CD4+ T cells from PBMCs. These receptors were collected from a human donor with multiple sclerosis. The CDR3 runs from the conserved cysteine through the conserved F or W. D genes are given only for firm matches. Only some rows state a clone size, as once, few, many or a class for expanded clones.

V	D	size	J	DNA	CDR3
TRBV11-2	.	.	TRBJ1-2	TGTGCCAGCAGCTTGCTGGTCAACTATGGCTACACCTTC	CASSLLVNYGYTF
TRBV30	.	.	TRBJ2-1	TGTGCCTGGAGTGTACTTATGGGACGCCCGAGGGGCAATGAGCAGTTCTTC	CAWSVLMGRPRGNEQFF
TRBV9	.	.	TRBJ1-5	TGTGCCAGCAGCCGCGAGGAGGGGGACGGCGCCCTGAATCAGCCCCAGCATTTT	CASSREEGDGALNQPQHF
TRBV30	.	.	TRBJ1-6	TGTGCCTGGAGTGTACAGAATTCACCCCTCCACTTT	CAWSVQNSPLHF
TRBV4-1	TRBD1	.	TRBJ2-3	TGCGCCAGCAGCCAACTTTTCTTGGACAGGTCCACAGATACGCAGTATTTT	CASSQLFLDRSTDTQYF
TRBV5-1	.	once	TRBJ2-2	TGCGCCAGCAGCTTGTTGGACGGGGAGCTGTTTTTT	CASSLLDGELFF
TRBV3-1	.	.	TRBJ1-2	TGTGCCAGCAGCCAAGGGGCCGGCCCGACCGGTGGCTACACCTTC	CASSQGAGPTGGYTF
TRBV24-1	.	.	TRBJ2-7	TGTGCCACCAGTGCCCGGGGGGAGCAGTACTTC	CATSARGEQYF
TRBV5-6	.	.	TRBJ1-2	TGTGCCAGCAGCCCCTCGGGTCGTACGTATGGCTACACCTTC	CASSPSGRTYGYTF
TRBV9	.	.	TRBJ2-5	TGTGCCAGCAGCGTAGACAATCAAGAGACCCAGTACTTC	CASSVDNQETQYF
TRBV9	.	.	TRBJ2-7	TGTGCCAGCAGCCCCTCCGGGGCAGTCTCCTACGAGCAGTACTTC	CASSPSGAVSYEQYF
TRBV19	.	.	TRBJ1-5	TGTGCCAGTAGTAAAGGACGGGTCAATCAGCCCCAGCATTTT	CASSKGRVNQPQHF
TRBV7-9	.	.	TRBJ2-6	TGTGCCAGCAGCTACCCCAGGGCTGGGGCCAACGTCCTGACTTTC	CASSYPRAGANVLTF
TRBV29-1	TRBD2	.	TRBJ2-7	TGCAGCGTTGTCTCTCCGGGGGGAGGGGACGAGCAGTACTTC	CSVVSPGGGDEQYF
TRBV12-3/TRBV12-4	.	.	TRBJ1-5	TGTGCCAGCAGTTGGGGGCGACAGCCCCAGCATTTT	CASSWGRQPQHF
TRBV5-1	.	.	TRBJ2-3	TGCGCCAGCAGCTATTCAGGGGCTGACACAGATACGCAGTATTTT	CASSYSGADTDTQYF
TRBV29-1	TRBD1	.	TRBJ1-4	TGCAGCGTTGAAGCCCCAAACAGGGGGCATCGCGAAAAACTGTTTTTT	CSVEAPNRGHREKLFF
TRBV20-1	.	once	TRBJ2-7	TGCAGTGCTCGACCTAGCGCCACCTACGAGCAGTACTTC	CSARPSATYEQYF
TRBV7-9	TRBD1	.	TRBJ2-7	TGTGCCAGCAGCGTGGACAGGGAGCAGTACTTC	CASSVDREQYF
TRBV27	.	.	TRBJ1-5	TGTGCCAGCAGCGGGTCCAGTCCAAATCAGCCCCAGCATTTT	CASSGSSPNQPQHF
TRBV11-2	TRBD2	.	TRBJ2-7	TGTGCCAGCAGCCCACTAGCGGGGCCTACCTACGAGCAGTACTTC	CASSPLAGPTYEQYF
TRBV7-9	.	.	TRBJ2-1	TGTGCCAGCAGCTTAGTAGGGGGCTACAATGAGCAGTTCTTC	CASSLVGGYNEQFF
TRBV5-1	.	.	TRBJ2-7	TGCGCCAGCAGCTTCGGGACCGGTAACTACGAGCAGTACTTC	CASSFGTGNYEQYF
TRBV27	TRBD1	.	TRBJ1-2	TGTGCCAGCAGCTGGGGACAGGGATATGATGGCTACACCTTC	CASSWGQGYDGYTF
TRBV7-9	TRBD2	.	TRBJ2-2	TGTGCCAGCCGGGGGGCCGGGGAGCTGTTTTTT	CASRGAGELFF
TRBV20-1	TRBD2	once	TRBJ2-7	TGCAGTGCCGGGACTAGCAACGAGCAGTACTTC	CSAGTSNEQYF
TRBV9	.	.	TRBJ2-3	TGTGCCAGCAGCGACGGGCCCGCCCAAACGCAGTATTTT	CASSDGPAQTQYF
TRBV5-1	TRBD1	.	TRBJ2-2	TGCGCCAGCAGCCCCAATCTATTACAGGGGGCGGACACCGGGGAGCTGTTTTTT	CASSPNLLQGADTGELFF
TRBV20-1	TRBD1	.	TRBJ2-5	TGCAGTGCTAGGTTTGGGACAGTCCAAGAGACCCAGTACTTC	CSARFGTVQETQYF
TRBV15	TRBD1	once	TRBJ2-5	TGTGCCACCAGCAGAGATCGCAGGCACGGGGGACAGGGAAGCGAGACCCAGTACTTC	CATSRDRRHGGQGSETQYF
TRBV19	.	.	TRBJ1-2	TGTGCCACCTCAACTCCAGGTGGCTACACCTTC	CATSTPGGYTF
TRBV12-3/TRBV12-4	.	.	TRBJ1-2	TGTGCCAGCAGTGCCCGGACGGCGCGTGTCTACACCTTC	CASSARTARVYTF
TRBV3-1	TRBD1	.	TRBJ1-2	TGTGCCAGCAGCCATTGGGACAGGCGCTATGGCTACACCTTC	CASSHWDRRYGYTF
TRBV27	.	.	TRBJ2-7	TGTTCTTGTGGCCCTTCCCTTACCTACGAGCAGTACTTC	CSCGPSLTYEQYF
TRBV20-1	.	.	TRBJ1-2	TGCAGTGCTCGGGACCCGTGGGGCTATGGCTACACCTTC	CSARDPWGYGYTF
TRBV29-1	.	.	TRBJ1-2	TGCAGCGTTGTTGCAGGGGTAGATGGCTACACCTTC	CSVVAGVDGYTF
TRBV23-1	.	.	TRBJ2-7	TGCGCCAGCAGTCAATGGAGCGGTAGCTCCTACGAGCAGTACTTC	CASSQWSGSSYEQYF
TRBV15	TRBD1	.	TRBJ1-5	TGTGCCACCAGCGAGTCGGGACAGTATGTCTCTCAGCCCCAGCATTTT	CATSESGQYVSQPQHF
TRBV20-1	TRBD1	.	TRBJ1-5	TGCAGTGCGCGGCGGGGACAGGCTAATCAGCCCCAGCATTTT	CSARRGQANQPQHF
TRBV4-2	.	.	TRBJ1-3	TGTGCCAGCAGCCCCCCCGAGGGAGGAAACACCATATATTTT	CASSPPEGGNTIYF
TRBV3-1	.	.	TRBJ2-6	TGTGCCAGCAGCCAAGACAGCTCTGGGGCCAACGTCCTGACTTTC	CASSQDSSGANVLTF
TRBV30	.	.	TRBJ2-3	TGTGCCTGGAGTGCAGGTGATACGCAGTATTTT	CAWSAGDTQYF